The 17 T cell receptor beta chains below were found in one sample sequenced in a study of molecular identifiers for immune sequencing clone quantification. MiXCR, applied by TCRdb to the PCR reads, yields one record per CDR3 protein. The sample contains 250,000 to 400,000 distinct CDR3 sequences, about a fifth of which appear only once. Sequences were obtained from naive CD8+ T cells from blood, with Jurkat cell RNA spiked in. Subset denoted: FACS-sorted CD8+CD4-CCR7+CD45RA+ naive T cells. The receptors originated from a human donor in good health. Some libraries in this study had Jurkat cell RNA spiked in.

This clonotype showed up many times. The rearrangement joins TRBV12-5 to TRBJ1-2; D is possibly TRBD1 (6 bases). The CDR3 has 15 amino acids. Trimming took off 5 bases at V and 2 bases at J, with 15 bases between the two ends. The germline V gene encodes CDR1 LGHNT and CDR2 FRNRAP. CDR3 sequence (DNA): TGTGCTAGTGGTGCCGGGAGGGACAAGAACTATGGCTACACCTTC. This encodes CASGAGRDKNYGYTF. Full variable domain (rest looked up from reference TRBV12-5 and TRBJ1-2): DARVTQTPRHKVTEMGQEVTMRCQPILGHNTVFWYRQTMMQGLELLAYFRNRAPLDDSGMPKDRFSAEMPDATLATLKIQPSEPRDSAVYFCASGAGRDKNYGYTFGSGTRLTVV.

This clonotype was recorded at least ten times. The chain is built from TRBV2 and TRBJ2-3; 9 bases are shared with TRBD1. From germline, CDR1 is SNHLY and CDR2 FYNNEI. The J segment lost 14 bases and the V segment lost 4 bases, leaving 10 bases of the junction unmatched. This CDR3 contains 13 residues. The DNA of the CDR3 is TGTGCCAGCAGTGCCGGGACAGGGACTGGTCGGTATTTT. Translating gives CASSAGTGTGRYF.

There are many counts of this clonotype. The V and J genes are TRBV7-8 and TRBJ2-6; TRBD1 is a possible D gene (6 bases). CDR3 length equals 17 residues. Looked up from germline, CDR1 is SGHVS and CDR2 is FQNEAQ. The V gene lost 6 bases and the J gene lost 3 bases, with 18 bases spanning the gap. CDR3 region: CASRRVTGIGGANVLTF. The CDR3 DNA reads TGTGCCAGCAGGCGGGTTACAGGGATCGGTGGGGCCAACGTCCTGACTTTC.

There are many counts of this clonotype. The gene calls are TRBV6-2 or TRBV6-3 and TRBJ1-5, with D perhaps TRBD1 (5 bases). Germline values: CDR1 MNHEY, CDR2 SVGEGT. This CDR3 spans 12 amino acids. Trimming stripped 7 bases from V and 6 bases from J, with 10 bases between. DNA of the CDR3: TGTGCCAGCAAAGCAGGGTTTCAGCCCCAGCATTTT. It specifies CASKAGFQPQHF.

In regard to this clonotype: This could be a read error, since a much larger clone is one nucleotide away. The rearrangement uses TRBV20-1 and TRBJ1-1; D call uncertain. This CDR3 region has 13 residues. V was pared by 5 bases and J by 0 bases, with 10 bases between. Germline V gene data show CDR1 as DFQATT and CDR2 as SNEGSKA (reference sequence). The CDR3 here is CSAGWAMNTEAFF. In DNA, the CDR3 is TGCAGTGCTGGTTGGGCCATGAACACTGAAGCTTTCTTT.

This clonotype occurred many times. The chain couples TRBV11-2 to TRBJ2-1, with 12 bases aligning to TRBD2. CDR3 length equals 14 residues. The germline gives CDR1 SGHAT, CDR2 FQNNGV. Germline trimming cut 6 bases from V and 8 bases from J; bases unmatched to any gene: 5. The CDR3 nucleotides read TGTGCCAGCAGTTGGACTAGCGGGATCTATGAGCAGTTCTTC. Its translation is CASSWTSGIYEQFF.

At least ten counts were recorded for this clonotype. This chain links TRBV13 with TRBJ2-3; D possibly matches TRBD1 or TRBD2 (5 bases each). Germline V gene sequence: CDR1 PRHDT, CDR2 FYEKMQ (reference sequence). V gave up 5 bases and J gave up 10 bases, with 13 bases separating them. The CDR3 is 12 amino acids. This CDR3 reads CASSARDRAQYF. In DNA, the CDR3 is TGTGCCAGCAGCGCGAGGGACCGGGCGCAGTATTTT.

This clonotype was seen repeatedly, ten times or more. V usage is TRBV6-5 and J usage is TRBJ2-2, with D tentatively TRBD1 or TRBD2 (5 bases each). The CDR3 runs 15 residues. From germline, CDR1 is MNHEY and CDR2 SVGAGI. V was cut by 6 bases and J by 6 bases, with 17 bases left in between. For the CDR3, the DNA is TGTGCCAGCAGAGGGACGCGCATAAGCGCCGGGGAGCTGTTTTTT. Translated: CASRGTRISAGELFF.

This clonotype was detected many times. The V and J genes are TRBV4-3 and TRBJ1-1; D call uncertain. The germline CDR1 and CDR2 sequences are LGHNA and YSLEER. V gave up 0 bases and J gave up 7 bases, with 6 bases separating them. This CDR3 has 12 residues. The CDR3 region is CASSQDPGEAFF. CDR3 DNA sequence: TGCGCCAGCAGCCAAGATCCGGGTGAAGCTTTCTTT.

This clonotype was counted once. It may be a read error: a sequence one base away is much more abundant. The V call is TRBV20-1, the J call TRBJ2-5, with D possibly being TRBD1 or TRBD2 (5 bases each). Germline V lookup: CDR1 DFQATT, CDR2 SNEGSKA (reference sequence). The CDR3 sequence is 15 residues long. Trimming cost V 0 bases and J 6 bases, with 17 bases left between them. The CDR3 nucleotides read TGCAGTGCTAGAGATCTACAGGAGGTAGGGAAGACCCAGTACTTC. Translation gives CSARDLQEVGKTQYF.

This clonotype was seen many times. The chain uses TRBV27 and TRBJ1-2, with a possible D match to TRBD1 (6 bases). Trimming removed 3 bases from V and 7 bases from J, with 12 bases in between. This CDR3 is built from 13 residues. CDR1 MNHEY and CDR2 SMNVEV come from the germline V gene (reference sequence). The CDR3 nucleotides are TGTGCCAGCAGTTTTGGGGGGGCTGGTGGCTACACCTTC. The encoded protein is CASSFGGAGGYTF.

This clonotype was found many times. V and J are TRBV27 and TRBJ1-1; possibly TRBD1 for D (6 bases). Trimming shortened V by 4 bases and J by 2 bases, and 11 bases separated the two germline ends. Germline CDR1 reads MNHEY; CDR2 reads SMNVEV (reference sequence). This CDR3 contains 14 residues. This CDR3 is CASSWTARNTEAFF. The CDR3 coding sequence is TGTGCCAGCAGTTGGACAGCGAGAAACACTGAAGCTTTCTTT.

J is TRBJ2-5 and V is TRBV9; D may be TRBD1 (6 bases). Germline V gene sequence: CDR1 SGDLS, CDR2 YYNGEE. V lost 0 bases and J lost 4, with 13 bases in between. The CDR3 has 15 residues. CDR3 region: CASSVGGGPGETQYF. The CDR3 nucleotides read TGTGCCAGCAGCGTAGGAGGGGGTCCGGGAGAGACCCAGTACTTC.

This clonotype was seen a few times. The rearrangement joins TRBV12-3 or TRBV12-4 to TRBJ1-1; possibly TRBD1 for D (6 bases). V dropped 6 bases and J dropped 0 bases, with 11 bases sitting between them. This CDR3 is built from 14 residues. The CDR3 DNA reads TGTGCCAGCAGCCTGGGACACCTGAACACTGAAGCTTTCTTT. Translated, it gives CASSLGHLNTEAFF.

This clonotype has at least ten counts. The V gene is TRBV20-1, the J gene TRBJ1-2; tentative D call: TRBD1 (5 bases). CDR1 is DFQATT and CDR2 is SNEGSKA in the germline V gene (reference sequence). V lost 5 bases and J lost 2, with 12 bases in between. This CDR3 comprises 13 residues. CDR3 DNA: TGCAGTGCTGCGGGACGGATAAACTATGGCTACACCTTC. It translates to CSAAGRINYGYTF.

This clonotype has a count of ten or more. CDR3 sequence (DNA): TGTGCCAGCTCCGGACAGGGTAGCAACGAGCAGTACTTC. Protein sequence: CASSGQGSNEQYF. The rearrangement uses TRBV18 and TRBJ2-7, with TRBD1 identical over 8 bases. Germline V gene data show CDR1 as KGHSH and CDR2 as LQKENI. The CDR3 has 13 residues. Trimming at V came to 6 bases and at J to 5 bases, leaving 6 bases not matched to a gene.

This clonotype has just a few counts. The rearrangement links TRBV7-9 to TRBJ2-5; possibly TRBD1 for D (6 bases). V shed 5 bases and J shed 5 bases, with 9 bases lying between them. This CDR3 comprises 12 residues. Germline V gives CDR1 SEHNR, CDR2 FQNEAQ (reference sequence). CDR3 amino acids: CASSAQGETQYF. The CDR3, as DNA: TGTGCCAGCAGCGCGCAGGGGGAGACCCAGTACTTC.